Shown below are 28 T cell receptor beta chains from a single sample sequenced in a study of OX40 agonist ivuxolimab in advanced cancers. The method was immunoSEQ multiplex PCR; TCRdb's version includes in-frame clones alone and lacks a portion of them. The repertoire holds under 70,000 clones, with roughly 86% as singletons. The sequences come from CD4+ or CD8+ T cells sorted from blood, collected in a trial of the OX40 agonist ivuxolimab. The source is an adult with an advanced solid tumor such as melanoma, head and neck, liver or kidney cancer.

This chain uses TRBV28 with TRBJ1-2, with 8 positions matching TRBD1. The length of the CDR3 is 15 residues. Germline values: CDR1 MDHEN, CDR2 SYDVKM. Trimming at V came to 1 base and at J to 6 bases, leaving 7 bases not matched to a gene. CDR3 in DNA: TGTGCCAGCAGTTTATATCTTCAGGGGGCGGATGGCTACACCTTC. Translated, it gives CASSLYLQGADGYTF.

The chain carries TRBV19 and TRBJ2-1; the match to TRBD2 covers 9 bases. Germline trimming cut 4 bases from V and 1 base from J; bases unmatched to any gene: 11. From germline, CDR1 is LNHDA and CDR2 SQIVND (reference sequence). The CDR3 consists of 18 residues. CDR3 in DNA: TGTGCCAGTAGTACCCTTTCTATAGCGGGAGCGTCCTACAATGAGCAGTTCTTC. Its protein product is CASSTLSIAGASYNEQFF. Looking up the rest from reference TRBV19 and TRBJ2-1 gives the full variable domain: DGGITQSPKYLFRKEGQNVTLSCEQNLNHDAMYWYRQDPGQGLRLIYYSQIVNDFQKGDIAEGYSVSREKKESFPLTVTSAQKNPTAFYLCASSTLSIAGASYNEQFFGPGTRLTVL.

This clone showed up just once. The chain employs TRBV11-2 and TRBJ2-5; D is unclear. CDR3 length equals 13 residues. The germline gives CDR1 SGHAT, CDR2 FQNNGV. V gave up 2 bases and J gave up 0 bases, with 4 bases separating them. The CDR3 sequence: CASSLQNQETQYF. The CDR3 DNA reads TGTGCCAGCAGCTTACAGAACCAAGAGACCCAGTACTTC.

The count of this clone is one. The V call is TRBV9, the J call TRBJ2-1; no clear D. Germline CDR1 SGDLS, CDR2 YYNGEE. V lost 2 bases and J 4 bases, leaving 10 bases between the germline ends. The CDR3 has 14 residues. The CDR3 protein is CASSVDRRYNEQFF. Here the CDR3 DNA reads TGTGCCAGCAGCGTCGACCGAAGGTACAATGAGCAGTTCTTC.

The V call is TRBV7-3, the J call TRBJ2-7, with D possibly being TRBD1 (6 bases). V lost 5 bases and J 3 bases, leaving 14 bases between the germline ends. The CDR3 is 14 amino acids. Germline V CDR1 and CDR2: SGHTA, FQGTGA. CDR3 nucleotides: TGTGCCAGCAGCCTTAACCCAGGGGACTACGAGCAGTACTTC. This encodes CASSLNPGDYEQYF.

The chain recombines TRBV5-1 with TRBJ2-3, with D possibly called TRBD1 or TRBD2 (5 bases each). There are 16 residues in the CDR3. The V gene's germline CDR1 is SGHRS and CDR2 YFSETQ. V lost 3 bases to trimming and J lost 3 bases, with 17 bases between them. DNA of the CDR3: TGCGCCAGCAGCTCTTTGGGGCGGGTAAGGACAGATACGCAGTATTTT. It translates to CASSSLGRVRTDTQYF.

The chain uses TRBV6-1 and TRBJ2-7, with no clear D. The CDR3 runs 14 residues. Germline values: CDR1 MNHNS, CDR2 SASEGT. With 5 bases removed from V and 2 bases from J, the gap between germline ends came to 13 bases. The CDR3 bases are TGTGCCAGCAGTTTAGCCGCCAGAGCCTACGAGCAGTACTTC. Translated, it gives CASSLAARAYEQYF.

This clone has a handful of counts. The chain carries TRBV5-4 and TRBJ2-1, with D hard to call. This CDR3 has 11 amino acids. Germline CDR1 reads SGHNT; CDR2 reads YYREEE (reference sequence). The V and J ends lost 4 bases and 8 bases respectively, with 7 bases between them. CDR3 sequence (DNA): TGTGCCAGCAGCCGCCTTGATGAGCAGTTCTTC. This gives the protein CASSRLDEQFF.

The rearrangement joins TRBV18 to TRBJ1-1; weak D call: TRBD1 (6 bases). Deletions cut 6 bases from V and 2 bases from J, with 19 bases between. This CDR3 has 16 amino acids. Germline CDR1 is KGHSH and CDR2 is LQKENI. CDR3 sequence: CASSPGTTNTNTEAFF. Written as DNA, the CDR3 is TGTGCCAGCTCTCCCGGGACAACAAACACCAACACTGAAGCTTTCTTT. Combining the CDR3 with reference TRBV18 and TRBJ1-1 gives the whole variable domain NAGVMQNPRHLVRRRGQEARLRCSPMKGHSHVYWYRQLPEEGLKFMVYLQKENIIDESGMPKERFSAEFPKEGPSILRIQQVVRGDSAAYFCASSPGTTNTNTEAFFGQGTRLTVV.

V usage is TRBV5-4 and J usage is TRBJ2-3, with D possibly matching TRBD2 (5 bases). V was cut by 0 bases and J by 5 bases, with 7 bases left in between. The germline gives CDR1 SGHNT, CDR2 YYREEE (reference sequence). The CDR3 runs to 13 residues. The DNA for the CDR3 is TGTGCCAGCAGCTTGGTAAGCGGAGATACGCAGTATTTT. Its translation is CASSLVSGDTQYF. Full variable domain (outside the CDR3, taken from reference TRBV5-4 and TRBJ2-3): ETGVTQSPTHLIKTRGQQVTLRCSSQSGHNTVSWYQQALGQGPQFIFQYYREEENGRGNFPPRFSGLQFPNYSSELNVNALELDDSALYLCASSLVSGDTQYFGPGTRLTVL.

The chain couples TRBV6-5 to TRBJ1-2; weak D call: TRBD1 (5 bases). The CDR3 is made up of 13 amino acids. Trimming removed 2 bases from V and 8 bases from J, with 12 bases in between. Germline V gene lookup returns CDR1 MNHEY and CDR2 SVGAGI. The DNA for the CDR3 is TGTGCCAGCAGTTACATGGGGGACCGGGGCTACACCTTC. Translated: CASSYMGDRGYTF.

V and J are TRBV2 and TRBJ2-5; TRBD2 matches at 11 bases. The CDR3 is made up of 13 amino acids. V lost 9 bases and J lost 3; bases outside the gene matches: 3. Germline assignment: CDR1 SNHLY and CDR2 FYNNEI. The CDR3 DNA reads as TGTGCCAGATCGGGACTAGCGGAAGAGACCCAGTACTTC. Encoded protein: CARSGLAEETQYF. Full variable domain (rest looked up from reference TRBV2 and TRBJ2-5): EPEVTQTPSHQVTQMGQEVILRCVPISNHLYFYWYRQILGQKVEFLVSFYNNEISEKSEIFDDQFSVERPDGSNFTLKIRSTKLEDSAMYFCARSGLAEETQYFGPGTRLLVL.

The CDR3 DNA is TGTGCCAGCTCACCAATGAGCGGGAGGACAAACAATGAGCAGTTCTTC. The encoded protein is CASSPMSGRTNNEQFF. J is TRBJ2-1 and V is TRBV18; 9 nucleotides line up with TRBD2. Germline V gene sequence: CDR1 KGHSH, CDR2 LQKENI. The CDR3 consists of 16 residues. The trim removed 2 bases at V and 5 bases at J, leaving 7 bases unmatched.

The chain combines TRBV29-1 with TRBJ2-3; D gene ambiguous. Germline loops: CDR1 SQVTM, CDR2 ANQGSEA. The V and J ends lost 5 bases and 6 bases respectively, with 6 bases between them. This CDR3 is built from 10 residues. The chain's CDR3 is CSVRFDTQYF. The CDR3 bases are TGCAGCGTTCGGTTTGATACGCAGTATTTT.

The chain is built from TRBV2 and TRBJ2-1; the match to TRBD2 covers 7 bases. J lost 0 bases, V lost 6 bases, and 2 bases had no gene match. The CDR3 has 14 amino acids. Germline CDR1 reads SNHLY; CDR2 reads FYNNEI. In DNA, the CDR3 is TGTGCCAGCAGGCGGGGGAGCTCCTACAATGAGCAGTTCTTC. This encodes CASRRGSSYNEQFF.

This clone was recorded once. The rearrangement links TRBV5-6 to TRBJ2-1; D call uncertain. V dropped 4 bases and J dropped 8 bases, with 22 bases sitting between them. The CDR3 runs 16 residues. Germline CDR1 is SGHDT and CDR2 is YYEEEE. CDR3 protein: CASSEVGSPVRDEQFF. The DNA for the CDR3 is TGTGCCAGCAGCGAGGTGGGCAGCCCAGTTAGGGATGAGCAGTTCTTC. The full variable domain, completed using reference TRBV5-6 and TRBJ2-1, is DAGVTQSPTHLIKTRGQQVTLRCSPKSGHDTVSWYQQALGQGPQFIFQYYEEEERQRGNFPDRFSGHQFPNYSSELNVNALLLGDSALYLCASSEVGSPVRDEQFFGPGTRLTVL.

This clone has a single count. This sequence joins TRBV5-1 and TRBJ1-4; 8 bases fit TRBD1. The V segment lost 6 bases and the J segment 7 bases; nucleotides outside the gene matches: 11. The germline CDR1 and CDR2 sequences are SGHRS and YFSETQ. This CDR3 is 15 amino acids long. The CDR3 coding sequence is TGCGCCAGCAACCGGAACGGACAGGGAGGTGAAAAACTGTTTTTT. It is translated as CASNRNGQGGEKLFF.

The chain is built from TRBV7-6 and TRBJ2-2, with D possibly being TRBD1 (6 bases). V lost 4 bases to trimming and J lost 5 bases, with 26 bases between them. Germline lookup yields CDR1 SGHVS and CDR2 FNYEAQ. There are 19 residues in the CDR3. The CDR3 here is CASSSLGDILRVSTGELFF. The CDR3 coding sequence is TGTGCCAGCAGCTCTTTAGGGGACATTTTAAGGGTATCGACCGGGGAGCTGTTTTTT.

To note about this clone: The junction and the germline gene differ at one end; a read error may be behind it. V gene TRBV30 combines with J gene TRBJ1-3; 7 bases agree with TRBD1. The CDR3 runs to 20 residues. From germline, CDR1 is GTSNPN and CDR2 SVGIG (reference sequence). DNA of the CDR3: TGTGCCTGGAGTGGTGGGCGGGTGTCGACAGGGCTAAGTGTGGGAAGCACCATATATTTT. This gives the protein CAWSGGRVSTGLSVGSTIYF.

With respect to this clone: At one of its ends the junction is not consistent with the germline gene, which may arise from a read error. The rearrangement joins TRBV4-1 to TRBJ1-2, with 7 bases that match TRBD1. The germline V gene has CDR1 MGHRA and CDR2 YSYEKL. The CDR3 has 15 amino acids. CDR3 amino acids: CASSQETGFGYGYAF. The CDR3 bases are TGCGCCAGCAGCCAAGAGACAGGGTTTGGCTATGGCTACGCCTTC.

As concerns this clone: The identical CDR3 is also encoded by other nucleotide sequences in the sample. The genes are TRBV7-9 and TRBJ2-7, with D possibly being TRBD2 (5 bases). The germline V gene has CDR1 SEHNR and CDR2 FQNEAQ (reference sequence). This CDR3 spans 14 amino acids. V lost 1 base to trimming and J lost 0 bases, with 7 bases between them. The CDR3 bases are TGTGCCAGCAGCTTAGGCCGGGACTCCTACGAGCAGTACTTC. Translation gives CASSLGRDSYEQYF. The full variable domain, rest sourced from reference TRBV7-9 and TRBJ2-7, is DTGVSQNPRHKITKRGQNVTFRCDPISEHNRLYWYRQTLGQGPEFLTYFQNEAQLEKSRLLSDRFSAERPKGSFSTLEIQRTEQGDSAMYLCASSLGRDSYEQYFGPGTRLTVT.

The chain couples TRBV30 to TRBJ1-2, with D perhaps TRBD1 (5 bases). Germline lookup yields CDR1 GTSNPN and CDR2 SVGIG (reference sequence). Deletions cut 3 bases from V and 2 bases from J, with 7 bases between. The CDR3 has 12 amino acids. This CDR3 is CAWSRQNYGYTF. Written as DNA, the CDR3 is TGTGCCTGGAGCCGACAGAACTATGGCTACACCTTC.

The chain recombines TRBV9 with TRBJ2-3, with D maybe TRBD2 (6 bases). The length of the CDR3 is 13 residues. Germline values: CDR1 SGDLS, CDR2 YYNGEE. Trimming removed 5 bases at V and 4 bases at J, with 11 bases between. The CDR3 DNA is TGTGCCAGCAGACCCGGGAGTTCAGATACGCAGTATTTT. It translates to CASRPGSSDTQYF. Full variable domain (rest looked up from reference TRBV9 and TRBJ2-3): DSGVTQTPKHLITATGQRVTLRCSPRSGDLSVYWYQQSLDQGLQFLIQYYNGEERAKGNILERFSAQQFPDLHSELNLSSLELGDSALYFCASRPGSSDTQYFGPGTRLTVL.

The gene calls are TRBV5-4 and TRBJ2-5; 7 nucleotides match TRBD2. This CDR3 is 15 amino acids long. Germline-derived CDR1 and CDR2 are SGHNT and YYREEE (reference sequence). The ends lost 4 bases at V and 1 base at J; junction bases unmatched: 7. Written as DNA, the CDR3 is TGTGCCAGCAGCCCGGCGAGCGGGATCCAAGAGACCCAGTACTTC. Its protein product is CASSPASGIQETQYF.

The chain is built from TRBV28 and TRBJ2-1; the D gene could be TRBD1 or TRBD2 (7 bases each). The germline CDR1 and CDR2 sequences are MDHEN and SYDVKM. CDR3 length: 15 residues. Trimming took 5 bases from V and 5 from J, leaving 16 bases between them. CDR3 loop: CASSPGGALDNEQFF. In DNA, the CDR3 is TGTGCCAGCAGTCCAGGGGGGGCCCTCGACAATGAGCAGTTCTTC.

Worth noting for this clone: Other DNA variants within this sample encode the same CDR3. V is TRBV28 and J is TRBJ1-2, with D perhaps TRBD1 (5 bases). The CDR3 is 14 amino acids. In germline, CDR1 is MDHEN, CDR2 SYDVKM. The ends were cut back, 3 bases at V and 0 bases at J, with 8 bases in the middle. CDR3 sequence (DNA): TGTGCCAGCAGTTTGGGGGGAGCTAACTATGGCTACACCTTC. Protein: CASSLGGANYGYTF.

This sequence joins TRBV7-2 and TRBJ2-1, with D tentatively TRBD2 (6 bases). Deletions cut 7 bases from V and 9 bases from J, with 16 bases between. Germline loops: CDR1 SGHTA, CDR2 FQGNSA. The CDR3 consists of 13 residues. CDR3 protein: CASTLPGLAEQFF. The CDR3 DNA sequence: TGTGCCAGCACCCTCCCGGGACTGGCTGAGCAGTTCTTC.

The chain couples TRBV6-6 to TRBJ2-1; D is undetermined. CDR1 and CDR2 (germline): MNHNY, SVGAGI (reference sequence). This CDR3 is built from 12 residues. V was cut by 2 bases and J by 10 bases, with 9 bases left in between. Written as DNA, the CDR3 is TGTGCCAGCAGTTACAGAGGTTCGGAGCAGTTCTTC. Encoded protein: CASSYRGSEQFF.